A selection of T cell receptor beta chains follows, all from one sample in a study of cytomegalovirus exposure and HLA in healthy donors. Data came from immunoSEQ multiplex PCR; TCRdb stores just in-frame clones and leaves some out. The repertoire has about 160,000 clones, around 90% of them found once; the top ten carry over 2.5%. The sequenced material came from PBMCs. These receptors came from a woman aged 18-29 years in good health and CMV-seropositive. The CDR3 runs from the conserved cysteine through the conserved F or W. Fields, in order: CDR3 protein, CDR3 DNA, J gene, clone size, V gene, D gene, CDR3 length. The D gene is left open where the match is weak. Rows may omit the clone size; those that give it use once, few, many or a size class.

CDR3 protein: CASSPFEGGTYEQYF
CDR3 DNA: TGTGCCAGCAGCCCCTTTGAAGGGGGCACCTACGAGCAGTACTTC
J gene: TRBJ2-7
clone size: NA
V gene: TRBV7-2
D gene: TRBD1
CDR3 length: 15

CDR3 protein: CASSPLVRTDTQYF
CDR3 DNA: TGTGCCAGCAGTCCTCTAGTCCGCACAGATACGCAGTATTTT
J gene: TRBJ2-3
clone size: NA
V gene: TRBV28
D gene: NA
CDR3 length: 14

CDR3 protein: CASSVGDRDSNQPQHF
CDR3 DNA: TGTGCCAGCAGCGTAGGGGACAGAGATAGCAATCAGCCCCAGCATTTT
J gene: TRBJ1-5
clone size: NA
V gene: TRBV9
D gene: TRBD1
CDR3 length: 16

CDR3 protein: CASSHPGGNTEAFF
CDR3 DNA: TGTGCCAGCAGCCATCCAGGGGGGAACACTGAAGCTTTCTTT
J gene: TRBJ1-1
clone size: NA
V gene: TRBV7-9
D gene: TRBD1
CDR3 length: 14

CDR3 protein: CASSPAGTRGTGELFF
CDR3 DNA: TGTGCCAGCTCACCCGCCGGGACACGGGGCACCGGGGAGCTGTTTTTT
J gene: TRBJ2-2
clone size: NA
V gene: TRBV18
D gene: NA
CDR3 length: 16

CDR3 protein: CATKETTIHTDTQYF
CDR3 DNA: TGTGCCACCAAAGAGACTACTATACACACAGATACGCAGTATTTT
J gene: TRBJ2-3
clone size: NA
V gene: TRBV7-6
D gene: NA
CDR3 length: 15

CDR3 protein: CASSATSGRYEQYF
CDR3 DNA: TGTGCCAGCTCCGCGACTAGCGGGAGATACGAGCAGTACTTC
J gene: TRBJ2-7
clone size: NA
V gene: TRBV18
D gene: TRBD2
CDR3 length: 14

CDR3 protein: CASSRLAGDSPGELFF
CDR3 DNA: TGTGCCAGCAGCCGACTAGCGGGAGACTCCCCCGGGGAGCTGTTTTTT
J gene: TRBJ2-2
clone size: NA
V gene: TRBV7-3
D gene: TRBD2
CDR3 length: 16

CDR3 protein: CASSLGGLNQPQHF
CDR3 DNA: TGCGCCAGCAGCTTGGGCGGTTTGAATCAGCCCCAGCATTTT
J gene: TRBJ1-5
clone size: NA
V gene: TRBV5-1
D gene: NA
CDR3 length: 14

CDR3 protein: CASSRQDIRYTF
CDR3 DNA: TGTGCCAGCAGCCGACAGGATATACGCTACACCTTC
J gene: TRBJ1-2
clone size: few
V gene: TRBV28
D gene: NA
CDR3 length: 12

CDR3 protein: CASSPGQGPWTYF
CDR3 DNA: TGTGCCAGCTCACCGGGACAGGGGCCCTGGACGTACTTC
J gene: TRBJ2-7
clone size: NA
V gene: TRBV18
D gene: TRBD1
CDR3 length: 13

CDR3 protein: CASSQEGKTKGETQYF
CDR3 DNA: TGTGCCAGCAGCCAAGAGGGGAAGACTAAGGGAGAGACCCAGTACTTC
J gene: TRBJ2-5
clone size: NA
V gene: TRBV4-2
D gene: NA
CDR3 length: 16

CDR3 protein: CASSRPQDTQYF
CDR3 DNA: TGCGCCAGCAGCCGGCCCCAAGATACGCAGTATTTT
J gene: TRBJ2-3
clone size: NA
V gene: TRBV4-1
D gene: NA
CDR3 length: 12

CDR3 protein: CASSHGVAATDTQYF
CDR3 DNA: TGTGCCAGCAGCCACGGAGTCGCGGCCACAGATACGCAGTATTTT
J gene: TRBJ2-3
clone size: NA
V gene: TRBV27
D gene: NA
CDR3 length: 15

CDR3 protein: CASSYPTGNGYTF
CDR3 DNA: TGTGCCAGCAGTTACCCGACAGGGAATGGCTACACCTTC
J gene: TRBJ1-2
clone size: NA
V gene: TRBV6-5
D gene: TRBD1
CDR3 length: 13

CDR3 protein: CASSQELYMNTEAFF
CDR3 DNA: TGTGCCAGCAGCCAAGAGCTTTACATGAACACTGAAGCTTTCTTT
J gene: TRBJ1-1
clone size: NA
V gene: TRBV4-2
D gene: NA
CDR3 length: 15

CDR3 protein: CASSFRVGGNGYTF
CDR3 DNA: TGTGCCAGCAGCTTTCGAGTTGGGGGGAACGGCTACACCTTC
J gene: TRBJ1-2
clone size: NA
V gene: TRBV5-5
D gene: NA
CDR3 length: 14

CDR3 protein: CASSVWGGPVSTDTQYF
CDR3 DNA: TGTGCCAGCAGTGTTTGGGGGGGCCCAGTTAGCACAGATACGCAGTATTTT
J gene: TRBJ2-3
clone size: NA
V gene: TRBV2
D gene: NA
CDR3 length: 17

CDR3 protein: CASSPTGYSNQPQHF
CDR3 DNA: TGTGCCAGCAGCCCAACAGGGTATAGCAATCAGCCCCAGCATTTT
J gene: TRBJ1-5
clone size: NA
V gene: TRBV28
D gene: NA
CDR3 length: 15

CDR3 protein: CASSLGPGELYGYTF
CDR3 DNA: TGTGCCAGCAGCTTAGGGCCCGGGGAGCTCTATGGCTACACCTTC
J gene: TRBJ1-2
clone size: once
V gene: TRBV11-2
D gene: NA
CDR3 length: 15

CDR3 protein: CASSLVGTSGSEQYF
CDR3 DNA: TGTGCCAGCAGCTTAGTAGGGACTAGCGGGAGCGAGCAGTACTTC
J gene: TRBJ2-7
clone size: NA
V gene: TRBV7-2
D gene: TRBD2
CDR3 length: 15

CDR3 protein: CAIRGGPRNTEAFF
CDR3 DNA: TGTGCCATCAGGGGGGGACCGAGAAACACTGAAGCTTTCTTT
J gene: TRBJ1-1
clone size: NA
V gene: TRBV10-3
D gene: NA
CDR3 length: 14

CDR3 protein: CASSWQGPGGSPLHF
CDR3 DNA: TGTGCCAGCAGTTGGCAGGGGCCCGGTGGTTCACCCCTCCACTTT
J gene: TRBJ1-6
clone size: NA
V gene: TRBV6-5
D gene: NA
CDR3 length: 15

CDR3 protein: CASSLGPKGAAGQPNIQYF
CDR3 DNA: TGTGCCAGCAGCTTAGGCCCGAAAGGCGCCGCCGGACAACCTAACATTCAGTACTTC
J gene: TRBJ2-4
clone size: NA
V gene: TRBV11-3
D gene: NA
CDR3 length: 19

CDR3 protein: CASSSGTSGGPQYF
CDR3 DNA: TGTGCCAGCAGCTCCGGGACTAGCGGAGGGCCGCAGTATTTT
J gene: TRBJ2-3
clone size: NA
V gene: TRBV7-3
D gene: TRBD2
CDR3 length: 14

CDR3 protein: CSAPGGDGYTF
CDR3 DNA: TGCAGTGCTCCAGGGGGAGATGGCTACACCTTC
J gene: TRBJ1-2
clone size: NA
V gene: TRBV20-1
D gene: TRBD1
CDR3 length: 11

CDR3 protein: CASSQDLGRAKNIQYF
CDR3 DNA: TGCGCCAGCAGCCAAGACCTCGGGAGGGCCAAAAACATTCAGTACTTC
J gene: TRBJ2-4
clone size: NA
V gene: TRBV4-3
D gene: TRBD2
CDR3 length: 16

CDR3 protein: CASSSRLAASYEQYF
CDR3 DNA: TGTGCCAGCAGTTCCCGACTAGCGGCCAGCTACGAGCAGTACTTC
J gene: TRBJ2-7
clone size: NA
V gene: TRBV28
D gene: TRBD2
CDR3 length: 15

CDR3 protein: CASSMDNSYNSPLHF
CDR3 DNA: TGTGCCAGTAGTATGGACAACTCCTATAATTCACCCCTCCACTTT
J gene: TRBJ1-6
clone size: few
V gene: TRBV19
D gene: NA
CDR3 length: 15

CDR3 protein: CASSLAGVTDTQYF
CDR3 DNA: TGTGCCAGTAGCCTAGCGGGAGTCACAGATACGCAGTATTTT
J gene: TRBJ2-3
clone size: NA
V gene: TRBV19
D gene: TRBD2
CDR3 length: 14

CDR3 protein: CATSRGSETQYF
CDR3 DNA: TGTGCCACCAGCCGAGGGAGCGAGACCCAGTACTTC
J gene: TRBJ2-5
clone size: NA
V gene: TRBV15
D gene: NA
CDR3 length: 12

CDR3 protein: CASSRLAGANTGELFF
CDR3 DNA: TGTGCCAGCAGCCGTTTAGCGGGAGCGAACACCGGGGAGCTGTTTTTT
J gene: TRBJ2-2
clone size: NA
V gene: TRBV11-3
D gene: TRBD2
CDR3 length: 16

CDR3 protein: CASNVKGLAGDNEQFF
CDR3 DNA: TGTGCCAGCAACGTAAAGGGACTAGCGGGAGACAATGAGCAGTTCTTC
J gene: TRBJ2-1
clone size: few
V gene: TRBV5-4
D gene: TRBD2
CDR3 length: 16

CDR3 protein: CASSPTTGDSGNTIYF
CDR3 DNA: TGTGCCAGCTCACCGACAACAGGGGACTCTGGAAACACCATATATTTT
J gene: TRBJ1-3
clone size: once
V gene: TRBV18
D gene: TRBD1
CDR3 length: 16

CDR3 protein: CASSLGIAPYEQYF
CDR3 DNA: TGTGCCAGCAGCTTGGGGATAGCTCCCTACGAGCAGTACTTC
J gene: TRBJ2-7
clone size: NA
V gene: TRBV5-6
D gene: NA
CDR3 length: 14

CDR3 protein: CASTLNSPLHF
CDR3 DNA: TGTGCCAGTACCCTTAATTCACCCCTCCACTTT
J gene: TRBJ1-6
clone size: NA
V gene: TRBV19
D gene: NA
CDR3 length: 11

CDR3 protein: CASSQDAGRGYTF
CDR3 DNA: TGCGCCAGCAGCCAAGATGCAGGCAGGGGCTACACCTTC
J gene: TRBJ1-2
clone size: NA
V gene: TRBV4-3
D gene: NA
CDR3 length: 13

CDR3 protein: CASSLIRYEAFF
CDR3 DNA: TGTGCCAGCAGCTTGATCCGTTATGAAGCTTTCTTT
J gene: TRBJ1-1
clone size: once
V gene: TRBV5-8
D gene: NA
CDR3 length: 12

CDR3 protein: CASSLKQDPGNTIYF
CDR3 DNA: TGTGCCAGCAGCTTAAAACAGGACCCTGGAAACACCATATATTTT
J gene: TRBJ1-3
clone size: NA
V gene: TRBV7-9
D gene: NA
CDR3 length: 15

CDR3 protein: CASSDGTGAYEQYF
CDR3 DNA: TGCGCCAGCAGCGACGGGACAGGGGCCTACGAGCAGTACTTC
J gene: TRBJ2-7
clone size: NA
V gene: TRBV4-1
D gene: TRBD1
CDR3 length: 14